Each of the 23 T cell receptor beta chains below was sequenced from the same sample in a study of blood T cells in healthy people across ages. PCR was performed a second time for 7 to 11 cycles using a sample-barcoded 5' primer and a J-beta primer mix. TCRdb re-called the 5' RACE reads with MiXCR, one entry per CDR3 protein. The sample holds hundreds of thousands of distinct CDR3 sequences, approximately 39% seen once. Sequenced sample: blood. The receptors come from an older woman in good health.

Concerning this clonotype: Its ends do not fully match the called genes, so a read error is possible. The V call is TRBV4-2, the J call TRBJ2-7; D is possibly TRBD1 or TRBD2 (7 bases each). Per germline, CDR1 LGHNA and CDR2 YNFKEQ. The CDR3 contains 15 residues. As DNA, the CDR3 is TGTGCCAGCGGCCAAGGGGGCGGGAGCGTTGGTGAGCAGTACTTC. This codes for CASGQGGGSVGEQYF.

This chain joins TRBV20-1 and TRBJ2-1, with TRBD2 identical over 8 bases. This CDR3 contains 13 residues. Germline V gene sequence: CDR1 DFQATT, CDR2 SNEGSKA (reference sequence). The CDR3 DNA follows: TGCAGCCTAGGTACTAGCGGTTACAATGAGCAGTTCTTC. Translated: CSLGTSGYNEQFF.

The genes are TRBV12-3 or TRBV12-4 and TRBJ1-5; D not certain. The CDR3 runs 15 residues. V lost 5 bases and J lost 6, with 17 bases in between. The DNA for the CDR3 is TGTGCCAGCAGTAAGAGCCAGGAACAACTTCAGCCCCAGCATTTT. This translates into CASSKSQEQLQPQHF.

This clonotype was detected ten times or more. The rearrangement joins TRBV29-1 to TRBJ2-6; D may correspond to TRBD1 or TRBD2 (5 bases each). This CDR3 has 14 amino acids. Between the trimmed V and J ends, which lost 7 bases and 4 bases, there was a span of 14 bases. The germline V gene encodes CDR1 SQVTM and CDR2 ANQGSEA. CDR3 sequence: CSARGTDGANVLTF. Here the CDR3 DNA reads TGCAGCGCCCGAGGGACGGACGGGGCCAACGTCCTGACTTTC.

This clonotype showed up just a few times. The chain has TRBV4-1 and TRBJ1-4, with TRBD1 identical over 7 bases. The CDR3 covers 16 residues. The V gene's germline CDR1 is MGHRA and CDR2 YSYEKL. Unmatched junction bases numbered 7, after V lost 0 bases and J lost 6 bases. The CDR3 nucleotides read TGCGCCAGCAGCCAAGATAACAGGGGCGGTTATGAAAAACTGTTTTTT. The encoded protein is CASSQDNRGGYEKLFF.

This chain joins TRBV24-1 and TRBJ2-7; D uncertain. Per the germline V gene, CDR1 is KGHDR and CDR2 is SFDVKD. This CDR3 has 12 amino acids. The germline V and J ends were trimmed by 7 bases and 6 bases, with 12 bases remaining between them. The CDR3 bases are TGTGCCACCAGCGTCCATAACGGCGAGCAGTACTTC. Translation gives CATSVHNGEQYF.

A word on this clonotype: This may arise from a read error, as a much more abundant clone is one base away. The gene calls are TRBV29-1 and TRBJ1-2; TRBD1 aligns across 8 bases. The CDR3 is made up of 13 amino acids. Germline V gene data show CDR1 as SQVTM and CDR2 as ANQGSEA. V was pared by 8 bases and J by 3 bases, with 8 bases of the junction left unmatched. The CDR3 DNA reads as TGCAGCTTGACAGGGGATAGGGACTATGGCTACACCTTC. Its translation is CSLTGDRDYGYTF.

The chain combines TRBV28 with TRBJ1-2; 10 bases map to TRBD1. V lost 5 bases, J lost 0 bases, and 12 bases stayed unmatched. The CDR3 has 18 amino acids. Germline loops: CDR1 MDHEN, CDR2 SYDVKM. Written as DNA, the CDR3 is TGTGCCAGCAGTATACCCGGGACAGGGGATCAGCCTAACTATGGCTACACCTTC. This gives the protein CASSIPGTGDQPNYGYTF.

This clonotype was seen only a few times. The chain recombines TRBV20-1 with TRBJ2-7, with TRBD1 as a possible D gene (5 bases). Germline values: CDR1 DFQATT, CDR2 SNEGSKA (reference sequence). V was trimmed by 0 bases and J by 1 base, leaving 7 bases between them. This CDR3 spans 13 amino acids. DNA for the CDR3: TGCAGTGCTAGAGATGACAGTTCCTACGAGCAGTACTTC. Its translation: CSARDDSSYEQYF.

This clonotype was observed a handful of times. The chain combines TRBV11-2 with TRBJ1-3, with 8 positions matching TRBD1. Germline-derived CDR1 and CDR2 are SGHAT and FQNNGV. V shed 5 bases, J shed 2 bases, and the junction held 2 bases outside the gene matches. This CDR3 comprises 14 residues. CDR3 bases: TGTGCCAGCAGCCAACAGGGGGCTGGAAACACCATATATTTT. It encodes CASSQQGAGNTIYF.

This clonotype appeared a few times. The chain employs TRBV29-1 and TRBJ1-4, with no clear D. The CDR3 extends over 15 amino acids. V was pared by 4 bases and J by 0 bases, with 12 bases between. Germline-derived CDR1 and CDR2 are SQVTM and ANQGSEA. The CDR3 DNA reads TGCAGCGTTGGGGAAGGGCTGGCAACTAATGAAAAACTGTTTTTT. Its protein product is CSVGEGLATNEKLFF.

The J gene is TRBJ1-5, the V gene TRBV25-1; no clear D. CDR3 length: 12 residues. Germline CDR1 reads MGHDK; CDR2 reads SYGVNS. Trimming removed 3 bases at V and 5 bases at J, with 5 bases between. In DNA, the CDR3 is TGTGCCAGCAGTGACGGCGATCAGCCCCAGCATTTT. The encoded protein is CASSDGDQPQHF. Together with reference TRBV25-1 and TRBJ1-5, the CDR3 gives the full variable domain: EADIYQTPRYLVIGTGKKITLECSQTMGHDKMYWYQQDPGMELHLIHYSYGVNSTEKGDLSSESTVSRIRTEHFPLTLESARPSHTSQYLCASSDGDQPQHFGDGTRLSIL.

The chain employs TRBV6-5 and TRBJ2-1, with D perhaps matching TRBD2 (5 bases). Germline V CDR1 and CDR2: MNHEY, SVGAGI. The CDR3 sequence is 15 residues long. V was cut by 6 bases and J by 2 bases, with 14 bases left in between. Here the CDR3 reads CASRRSPGTYNEQFF. The CDR3, as DNA: TGTGCCAGCAGACGGTCCCCGGGGACCTACAATGAGCAGTTCTTC.

This chain uses TRBV7-2 with TRBJ2-1; 8 bases fit TRBD2. Germline V lookup: CDR1 SGHTA, CDR2 FQGNSA. There are 16 residues in the CDR3. Germline trimming cut 5 bases from V and 0 bases from J; bases unmatched to any gene: 6. The CDR3 here is CASSPTSGGSYNEQFF. The DNA for the CDR3 is TGTGCCAGCAGCCCCACTAGCGGAGGCTCCTACAATGAGCAGTTCTTC.

Many counts were recorded for this clonotype. The chain employs TRBV7-2 and TRBJ2-7; 11 nucleotides line up with TRBD2. Germline V gene data show CDR1 as SGHTA and CDR2 as FQGNSA. The trim removed 5 bases at V and 4 bases at J, leaving 7 bases unmatched. This CDR3 is built from 15 residues. In nucleotides, the CDR3 is TGTGCCAGCAGCCGAACTAGCGGGAGTGAATACGAGCAGTACTTC. It specifies CASSRTSGSEYEQYF.

This clonotype was counted ten times or more. J is TRBJ1-2 and V is TRBV20-1; D remains ambiguous. The germline V and J ends were trimmed by 2 bases and 7 bases, with 14 bases remaining between them. The CDR3 covers 13 residues. Germline V gene lookup returns CDR1 DFQATT and CDR2 SNEGSKA (reference sequence). The CDR3 bases are TGCAGTGCTAGACTTTCCGGGTTACGTGGCTACACCTTC. Its translation: CSARLSGLRGYTF.

The genes are TRBV7-9 and TRBJ2-4; 9 bases agree with TRBD2. Matching the DNA end better, TRBJ2-7 makes the J call doubtful. Per the germline V gene, CDR1 is SEHNR and CDR2 is FQNEAQ (reference sequence). This CDR3 comprises 13 residues. The CDR3 is CASGLAGFYEQYF. CDR3 coding DNA: TGTGCCAGCGGCCTAGCGGGATTCTACGAGCAGTACTTC.

There are a few counts of this clonotype. This chain connects TRBV28 to TRBJ2-7, with 7 bases lining up with TRBD1. The CDR3 has 16 amino acids. The J segment lost 0 bases and the V segment lost 5 bases, leaving 10 bases of the junction unmatched. Germline-derived CDR1 and CDR2 are MDHEN and SYDVKM. The DNA of the CDR3 is TGTGCCAGCAGTCCTCAACGGACAGGTATCTCCTACGAGCAGTACTTC. Translated: CASSPQRTGISYEQYF.

This clonotype has more than one count but fewer than ten. V and J are TRBV12-5 and TRBJ2-7; D is unclear. Germline assignment: CDR1 LGHNT and CDR2 FRNRAP. V was pared by 3 bases and J by 4 bases, with 7 bases between. This CDR3 has 12 amino acids. CDR3 amino acids: CASGFLIYEQYF. The CDR3 DNA is TGTGCTAGTGGTTTCTTAATTTACGAGCAGTACTTC.

This clonotype was seen ten or more times. V gene TRBV10-3 combines with J gene TRBJ2-7; TRBD2 aligns across 9 bases. From germline, CDR1 is ENHRY and CDR2 SYGVKD. This CDR3 is 15 amino acids long. The V gene end was trimmed by 7 bases and the J gene end by 0 bases; junction bases not matched to a gene: 7. CDR3 residues: CAIKGGLAISYEQYF. The CDR3 DNA is TGTGCCATCAAGGGAGGACTAGCGATCTCCTACGAGCAGTACTTC.

This clonotype was seen a few times. The chain uses TRBV9 and TRBJ2-6; D possibly corresponds to TRBD2 (5 bases). Germline values: CDR1 SGDLS, CDR2 YYNGEE. Trimming shortened V by 4 bases and J by 0 bases, and 11 bases separated the two germline ends. The CDR3 covers 16 residues. The CDR3 region is CASSPRGSSGANVLTF. The CDR3 DNA reads TGTGCCAGCAGCCCCCGGGGTAGCTCTGGGGCCAACGTCCTGACTTTC.

The genes are TRBV29-1 and TRBJ2-1; no firm D call. Germline V CDR1 and CDR2: SQVTM, ANQGSEA. The CDR3 has 14 amino acids. Trimming shortened V by 1 base and J by 7 bases, and 14 bases separated the two germline ends. The CDR3 DNA follows: TGCAGCGTTGAAGTAGTTCGATCCGGGAATGAGCAGTTCTTC. This encodes CSVEVVRSGNEQFF.

In its sample, this clonotype was seen a few times. This chain's CDR3 is CASSVGGPYEQYF. The CDR3 DNA reads TGTGCCAGCAGTGTGGGCGGACCCTACGAGCAGTACTTC. The chain is built from TRBV12-3 or TRBV12-4 and TRBJ2-7, with unresolved D. The CDR3 runs 13 residues. V was cut by 5 bases and J by 2 bases, with 10 bases left in between.